This TCR beta chain is drawn from a study of human T cells and chemical hapten exposure. This CDR3 is 12 amino acids long. Germline V gives CDR1 GTSNPN, CDR2 SVGIG (reference sequence). V lost 5 bases and J lost 4, with 6 bases in between. There are many counts of this clonotype. As to time point: patch test 3, about 24 weeks after DPC sensitization. Regarding treatment: therapeutic diphenylcyclopropenone sensitization with weekly scalp DPC. Sequencing started from total RNA isolated from unfractionated whole blood. TCRdb recomputed calls from the RACE reads with MiXCR, one row per CDR3 protein. The sample consists of around 40,000 distinct CDR3 sequences, roughly 13% of them appearing once.

This material consisted of whole blood, taken in connection with sensitization to the hapten diphenylcyclopropenone (DPC). The rearrangement joins TRBV30 to TRBJ2-6; weak D call: TRBD1 (6 bases). This TCR came from a woman between 40 and 50 years old with alopecia areata. Some clones in this sample may be carry-over from other donors' samples. CDR3 in DNA: TGTGCCTGGGGGACAGGGGCCAACGTCCTGACTTTC. Its protein is CAWGTGANVLTF.